This is a list of T cell receptor beta chains from one sample in a study of blood T cell repertoires in COVID-19. TCRdb's copy holds only in-frame clones and misses some; the assay was immunoSEQ multiplex PCR. The table records 94,000 or so clones, about 86% of them present only once. Sequences were obtained from peripheral blood. The receptors derive from a woman in her seventies with acute or convalescent COVID-19. CDR3s include the opening cysteine and the closing phenylalanine or tryptophan. The D gene is left open where the match is weak. Some rows mark clone size as missing; the rest say once, few, many or name a class of expanded clone.

j_call: TRBJ2-5; v_call: TRBV5-6; d_call: -; clone_size: -; cdr3_nt: TGTGCCAGCAGCTTGAACAGGCAAGAGACCCAGTACTTC; cdr3_aa: CASSLNRQETQYF
j_call: TRBJ2-1; v_call: TRBV9; d_call: TRBD1; clone_size: -; cdr3_nt: TGTGCCAGCAGCGGTAATGCGGTACAGGGGACCAACAATGAGCAGTTCTTC; cdr3_aa: CASSGNAVQGTNNEQFF
j_call: TRBJ1-1; v_call: TRBV5-1; d_call: -; clone_size: -; cdr3_nt: TGCGCCAGCAGCTTGGACAGGTTAAACACTGAAGCTTTCTTT; cdr3_aa: CASSLDRLNTEAFF
j_call: TRBJ1-2; v_call: TRBV7-2; d_call: TRBD1; clone_size: -; cdr3_nt: TGTGCCAGCAGCTTCGGGACAGCCCTAAACGATGGCTACACCTTC; cdr3_aa: CASSFGTALNDGYTF
j_call: TRBJ1-2; v_call: TRBV2; d_call: -; clone_size: -; cdr3_nt: TGTGCCAGCAGTGAGACGGCTGGGGCCCTATATGGCTACACCTTC; cdr3_aa: CASSETAGALYGYTF
j_call: TRBJ1-2; v_call: TRBV3-1/TRBV3-2; d_call: -; clone_size: -; cdr3_nt: TGTGCCAGCAGCCAAGATCCAGGGCTTGGCTACACCTTC; cdr3_aa: CASSQDPGLGYTF
j_call: TRBJ1-2; v_call: TRBV18; d_call: -; clone_size: -; cdr3_nt: TGTGCCAGCTCACCTTCAGATGGGGAGCGTGTCTATGGCTACACCTTC; cdr3_aa: CASSPSDGERVYGYTF
j_call: TRBJ2-7; v_call: TRBV7-8; d_call: TRBD1; clone_size: -; cdr3_nt: TGTGCCAGCAGCAACCGACAGGGGATCGGTTACGAGCAGTACTTC; cdr3_aa: CASSNRQGIGYEQYF
j_call: TRBJ2-1; v_call: TRBV7-9; d_call: -; clone_size: -; cdr3_nt: TGTGCCAGCAGCCCTGGGTATTTGGAGGGCTACAATGAGCAGTTCTTC; cdr3_aa: CASSPGYLEGYNEQFF
j_call: TRBJ1-5; v_call: TRBV19; d_call: -; clone_size: -; cdr3_nt: TGTGCCAGTAGTATACGGGGGAGCGGGCCCCAGCATTTT; cdr3_aa: CASSIRGSGPQHF
j_call: TRBJ2-7; v_call: TRBV19; d_call: -; clone_size: -; cdr3_nt: TGTGCCAGTAGTATAGAGAACAGGGGAGGCTCCTACGAGCAGTACTTC; cdr3_aa: CASSIENRGGSYEQYF
j_call: TRBJ2-2; v_call: TRBV5-1; d_call: -; clone_size: -; cdr3_nt: TGCGCCAGCAGCTTGGACACCTTCACCGGGGAGCTGTTTTTT; cdr3_aa: CASSLDTFTGELFF
j_call: TRBJ1-1; v_call: TRBV29-1; d_call: -; clone_size: -; cdr3_nt: TGCAGCGTTGAAGATCACTCTTGGACTGAAGCTTTCTTT; cdr3_aa: CSVEDHSWTEAFF
j_call: TRBJ2-3; v_call: TRBV6-2/TRBV6-3; d_call: TRBD1; clone_size: -; cdr3_nt: TGTGCCAGCAGCACCGGACAGGGGACAGATACGCAGTATTTT; cdr3_aa: CASSTGQGTDTQYF
j_call: TRBJ2-5; v_call: TRBV4-1; d_call: -; clone_size: -; cdr3_nt: TGCGCCAGCAGCCATTCGACAGGGACTGGAATACACCAAGAGACCCAGTACTTC; cdr3_aa: CASSHSTGTGIHQETQYF
j_call: TRBJ2-3; v_call: TRBV5-1; d_call: -; clone_size: -; cdr3_nt: TGCGCCAGCAGCTTACAGGGTGGGGGCACAGATACGCAGTATTTT; cdr3_aa: CASSLQGGGTDTQYF
j_call: TRBJ1-5; v_call: TRBV6-6; d_call: TRBD1; clone_size: -; cdr3_nt: TGTGCCAGCAGCGCCGGGACAGCTGACAATCAGCCCCAGCATTTT; cdr3_aa: CASSAGTADNQPQHF
j_call: TRBJ2-7; v_call: TRBV29-1; d_call: TRBD1; clone_size: few; cdr3_nt: TGCAGCGTGGCGGGACAGGGGGCCCGCTACGAGCAGTACTTC; cdr3_aa: CSVAGQGARYEQYF
j_call: TRBJ1-4; v_call: TRBV3-1/TRBV3-2; d_call: -; clone_size: once; cdr3_nt: TGTGCCAGCAGCCAAGATTGGGGGGGGAGAGGACTGTTTTTT; cdr3_aa: CASSQDWGGRGLFF
j_call: TRBJ2-3; v_call: TRBV5-4; d_call: -; clone_size: -; cdr3_nt: TGTGCCAGCAGCTTTGGCGGGCCTAGCACAGATACGCAGTATTTT; cdr3_aa: CASSFGGPSTDTQYF
j_call: TRBJ2-7; v_call: TRBV5-1; d_call: -; clone_size: -; cdr3_nt: TGCGCCAGCAGCCCGCCTCGGTCAGGGCACAACGAGCAGTACTTC; cdr3_aa: CASSPPRSGHNEQYF
j_call: TRBJ1-2; v_call: TRBV27; d_call: TRBD1; clone_size: -; cdr3_nt: TGTGCCAGCAGTTCCCGGACAGGACGGCAGGGCTATGGCTACACCTTC; cdr3_aa: CASSSRTGRQGYGYTF
j_call: TRBJ2-1; v_call: TRBV20-1; d_call: -; clone_size: once; cdr3_nt: TGCAGTGGGACTCCCAATGAGCAGTTCTTC; cdr3_aa: CSGTPNEQFF
j_call: TRBJ2-7; v_call: TRBV7-8; d_call: TRBD2; clone_size: once; cdr3_nt: TGTGCCAGCAGCTTAGCGGAGGCGGGAGGGGAGAACGAGCAGTACTTC; cdr3_aa: CASSLAEAGGENEQYF
j_call: TRBJ1-2; v_call: TRBV5-6; d_call: TRBD1; clone_size: -; cdr3_nt: TGTGCCAGCAGCGCCGGGGACAGAGAAAACTATGGCTACACCTTC; cdr3_aa: CASSAGDRENYGYTF
j_call: TRBJ2-5; v_call: TRBV3-1/TRBV3-2; d_call: -; clone_size: -; cdr3_nt: TGTGCCAGCAGCCAAGGATTATCAGGTGGGGGGCAAGAGACCCAGTACTTC; cdr3_aa: CASSQGLSGGGQETQYF
j_call: TRBJ2-7; v_call: TRBV20-1; d_call: TRBD2; clone_size: -; cdr3_nt: TGCAGTGCTACTAGCGGGCACGAGCAGTACTTC; cdr3_aa: CSATSGHEQYF
j_call: TRBJ2-1; v_call: TRBV2; d_call: -; clone_size: -; cdr3_nt: TGTGCCAGCAGTCCACGGTTTGAGCAGTTCTTC; cdr3_aa: CASSPRFEQFF
j_call: TRBJ2-7; v_call: TRBV6-5; d_call: -; clone_size: -; cdr3_nt: TGTGCCAGCGGCGGGATCTACGAGCAGTACTTC; cdr3_aa: CASGGIYEQYF
j_call: TRBJ2-3; v_call: TRBV11-3; d_call: -; clone_size: -; cdr3_nt: TGTGCCAGCAGCTTAACACACAGCACAGATACGCAGTATTTT; cdr3_aa: CASSLTHSTDTQYF
j_call: TRBJ2-7; v_call: TRBV5-1; d_call: TRBD2; clone_size: -; cdr3_nt: TGCGCCAGCAGCTATGAGGCTAGCGGGAGCTCCGAGCAGTACTTC; cdr3_aa: CASSYEASGSSEQYF
j_call: TRBJ2-7; v_call: TRBV5-5; d_call: -; clone_size: -; cdr3_nt: TGTGCCAGCAGCTTGGCTTGGGGGGACAGCTACGAGCAGTACTTC; cdr3_aa: CASSLAWGDSYEQYF
j_call: TRBJ2-2; v_call: TRBV5-1; d_call: -; clone_size: -; cdr3_nt: TGCGCCAGCAGCTTGTTTTCCTATAACACCGGGGAGCTGTTTTTT; cdr3_aa: CASSLFSYNTGELFF
j_call: TRBJ1-2; v_call: TRBV6-5; d_call: TRBD1; clone_size: once; cdr3_nt: TGTGCCAGCAGGACCGGGACAGGGGTAGGCTACACCTTC; cdr3_aa: CASRTGTGVGYTF
j_call: TRBJ2-6; v_call: TRBV5-1; d_call: -; clone_size: -; cdr3_nt: TGCGCCAGCAGCTTGGACAACCCACAGGGCCACTCTGGGGCCAACGTCCTGACTTTC; cdr3_aa: CASSLDNPQGHSGANVLTF
j_call: TRBJ2-2; v_call: TRBV6-5; d_call: -; clone_size: -; cdr3_nt: TGTGCCAGCAGGACCGGGACATGGAACACCGGGGAGCTGTTTTTT; cdr3_aa: CASRTGTWNTGELFF
j_call: TRBJ2-3; v_call: TRBV10-3; d_call: TRBD2; clone_size: -; cdr3_nt: TGTGCCATCAGTGATAGGGACTATACAGATACGCAGTATTTT; cdr3_aa: CAISDRDYTDTQYF
j_call: TRBJ1-2; v_call: TRBV6-6; d_call: -; clone_size: few; cdr3_nt: TGTGCCAGCAGTACAGGTCCGAACTATGGCTACACCTTC; cdr3_aa: CASSTGPNYGYTF
j_call: TRBJ2-7; v_call: TRBV12-3/TRBV12-4; d_call: TRBD2; clone_size: -; cdr3_nt: TGTGCCAGTCTAGCGGGAGGTTTCGGCGAGCAGTACTTC; cdr3_aa: CASLAGGFGEQYF
j_call: TRBJ2-7; v_call: TRBV5-5; d_call: -; clone_size: -; cdr3_nt: TGTGCCAGCAGCTTGAAGACCGGACTAATGCTTGGCTACGAGCAGTACTTC; cdr3_aa: CASSLKTGLMLGYEQYF
j_call: TRBJ2-5; v_call: TRBV12-5; d_call: -; clone_size: -; cdr3_nt: TGTGCTAGTGCCCTTGTTGAAGAGACCCAGTACTTC; cdr3_aa: CASALVEETQYF
j_call: TRBJ2-5; v_call: TRBV6-1; d_call: -; clone_size: -; cdr3_nt: TGTGCCAGCAGTGAAGTTGTAGCGGAAGAGACCCAGTACTTC; cdr3_aa: CASSEVVAEETQYF
j_call: TRBJ1-1; v_call: TRBV3-1/TRBV3-2; d_call: TRBD1; clone_size: -; cdr3_nt: TGTGCCAGCAGCTCATTGGGGACAGGGATAACTGAAGCTTTCTTT; cdr3_aa: CASSSLGTGITEAFF
j_call: TRBJ2-3; v_call: TRBV7-2; d_call: -; clone_size: -; cdr3_nt: TGTGCCAGCAGCTTAGAACGGGGGGATACGCAGTATTTT; cdr3_aa: CASSLERGDTQYF
j_call: TRBJ2-7; v_call: TRBV3-1/TRBV3-2; d_call: TRBD1; clone_size: -; cdr3_nt: TGTGCCAGCAGCCGATCGGACAGGGGGGAGCAGTACTTC; cdr3_aa: CASSRSDRGEQYF
j_call: TRBJ2-1; v_call: TRBV4-2; d_call: -; clone_size: -; cdr3_nt: TGTGCCAGCAGCCAAGACTGGCCTAGCTCCTACAATGAGCAGTTCTTC; cdr3_aa: CASSQDWPSSYNEQFF
j_call: TRBJ2-7; v_call: TRBV6-5; d_call: -; clone_size: -; cdr3_nt: TGTGCCAGCAGATGGGGCTCTGACTACGAGCAGTACTTC; cdr3_aa: CASRWGSDYEQYF
j_call: TRBJ2-5; v_call: TRBV18; d_call: -; clone_size: -; cdr3_nt: TGTGCCAGCTCACCGCTACAGGGAGACCAAGAGACCCAGTACTTC; cdr3_aa: CASSPLQGDQETQYF
j_call: TRBJ1-6; v_call: TRBV6-6; d_call: -; clone_size: -; cdr3_nt: TGTGCCAGCAGCTTTACCGGGTTTGAGGGAAGCTCCTATAATTCACCCCTCCACTTT; cdr3_aa: CASSFTGFEGSSYNSPLHF